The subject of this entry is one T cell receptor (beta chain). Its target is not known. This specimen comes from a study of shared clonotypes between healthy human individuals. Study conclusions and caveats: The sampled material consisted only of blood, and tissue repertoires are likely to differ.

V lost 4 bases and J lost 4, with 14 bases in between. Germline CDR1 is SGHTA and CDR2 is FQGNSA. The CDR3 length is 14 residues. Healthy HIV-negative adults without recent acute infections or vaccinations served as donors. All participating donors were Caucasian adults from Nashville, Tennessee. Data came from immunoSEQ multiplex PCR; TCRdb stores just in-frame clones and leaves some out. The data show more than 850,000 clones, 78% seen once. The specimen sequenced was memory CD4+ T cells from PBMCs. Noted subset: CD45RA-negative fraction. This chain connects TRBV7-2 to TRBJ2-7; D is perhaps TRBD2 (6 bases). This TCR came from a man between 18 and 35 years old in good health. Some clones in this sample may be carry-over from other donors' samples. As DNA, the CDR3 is TGTGCCAGCAGCTACCTAGGAGGGATGTACGAGCAGTACTTC. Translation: CASSYLGGMYEQYF.